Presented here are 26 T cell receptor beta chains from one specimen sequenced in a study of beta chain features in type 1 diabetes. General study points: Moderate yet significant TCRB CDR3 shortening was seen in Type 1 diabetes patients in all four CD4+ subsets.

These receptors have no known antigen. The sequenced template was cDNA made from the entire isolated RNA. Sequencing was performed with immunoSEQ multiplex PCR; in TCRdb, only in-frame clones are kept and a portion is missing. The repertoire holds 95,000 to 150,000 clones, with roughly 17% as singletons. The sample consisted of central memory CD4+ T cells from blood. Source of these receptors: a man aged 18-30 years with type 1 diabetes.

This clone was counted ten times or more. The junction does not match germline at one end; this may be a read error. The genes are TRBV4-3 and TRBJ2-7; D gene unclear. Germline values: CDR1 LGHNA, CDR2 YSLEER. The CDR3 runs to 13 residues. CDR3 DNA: TGCGCCAGCAGCCAAGAACTTTGGGAAGCCTCGCGCTTC. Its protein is CASSQELWEASRF.

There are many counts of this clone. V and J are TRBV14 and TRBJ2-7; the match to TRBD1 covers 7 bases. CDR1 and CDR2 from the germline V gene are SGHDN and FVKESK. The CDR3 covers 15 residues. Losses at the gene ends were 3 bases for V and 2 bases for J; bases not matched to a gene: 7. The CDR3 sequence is CASSHRAGTAYEQYF. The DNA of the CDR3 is TGTGCCAGCAGCCACCGCGCCGGGACAGCCTACGAGCAGTACTTC.

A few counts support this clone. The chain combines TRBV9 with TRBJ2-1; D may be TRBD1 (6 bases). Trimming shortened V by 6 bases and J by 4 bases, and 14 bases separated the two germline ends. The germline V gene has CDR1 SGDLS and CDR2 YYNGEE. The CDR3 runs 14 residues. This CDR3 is CASTTGTSYNEQFF. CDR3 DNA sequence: TGTGCCAGCACCACCGGGACATCATACAATGAGCAGTTCTTC.

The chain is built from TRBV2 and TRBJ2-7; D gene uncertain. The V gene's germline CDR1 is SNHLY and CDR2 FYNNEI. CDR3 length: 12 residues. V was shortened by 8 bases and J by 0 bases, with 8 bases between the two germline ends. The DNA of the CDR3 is TGTGCCAGCTGCGTCGGCTCCTACGAGCAGTACTTC. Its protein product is CASCVGSYEQYF.

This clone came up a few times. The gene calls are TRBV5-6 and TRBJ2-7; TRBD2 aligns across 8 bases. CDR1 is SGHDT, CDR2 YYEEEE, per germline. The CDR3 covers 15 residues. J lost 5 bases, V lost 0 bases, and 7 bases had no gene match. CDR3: CASSLATSGRDEQYF. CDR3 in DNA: TGTGCCAGCAGCTTGGCCACTAGCGGTCGGGACGAGCAGTACTTC.

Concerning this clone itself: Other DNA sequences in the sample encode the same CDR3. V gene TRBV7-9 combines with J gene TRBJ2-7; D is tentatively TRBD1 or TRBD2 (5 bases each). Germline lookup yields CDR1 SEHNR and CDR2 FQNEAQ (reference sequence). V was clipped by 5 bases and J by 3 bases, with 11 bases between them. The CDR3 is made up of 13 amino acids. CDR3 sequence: CASSRDEGYEQYF. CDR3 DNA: TGTGCCAGCAGCCGGGACGAGGGCTACGAGCAGTACTTC.

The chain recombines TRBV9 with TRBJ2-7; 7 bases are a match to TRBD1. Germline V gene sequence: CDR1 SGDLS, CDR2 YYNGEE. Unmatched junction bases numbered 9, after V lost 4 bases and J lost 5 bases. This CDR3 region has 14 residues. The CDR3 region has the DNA TGTGCCAGCAGCTCACAGGGGTCAGGGGACGAGCAGTACTTC. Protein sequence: CASSSQGSGDEQYF.

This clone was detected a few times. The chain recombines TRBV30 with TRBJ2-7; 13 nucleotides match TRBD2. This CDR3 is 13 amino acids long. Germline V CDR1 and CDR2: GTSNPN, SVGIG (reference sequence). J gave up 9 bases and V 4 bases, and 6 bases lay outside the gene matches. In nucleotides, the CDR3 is TGTGCCTGGACCCCGGGACTAGCGGGGATGCAGTACTTC. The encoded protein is CAWTPGLAGMQYF.

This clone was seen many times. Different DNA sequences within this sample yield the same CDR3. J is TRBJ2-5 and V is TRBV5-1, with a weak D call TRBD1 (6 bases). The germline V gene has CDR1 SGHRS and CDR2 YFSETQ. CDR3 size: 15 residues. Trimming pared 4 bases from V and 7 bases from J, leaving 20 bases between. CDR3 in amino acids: CASSVGRQGKATQYF. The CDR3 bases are TGCGCCAGCAGCGTCGGTCGGCAGGGGAAAGCGACCCAGTACTTC.

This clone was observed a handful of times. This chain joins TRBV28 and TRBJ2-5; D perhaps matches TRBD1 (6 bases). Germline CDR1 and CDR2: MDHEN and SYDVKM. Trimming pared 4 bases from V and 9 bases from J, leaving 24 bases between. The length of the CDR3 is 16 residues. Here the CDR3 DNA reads TGTGCCAGCAGTTCCCCCTTGCAGGGGCATGGGTTGGCCCAGTACTTC. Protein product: CASSSPLQGHGLAQYF.

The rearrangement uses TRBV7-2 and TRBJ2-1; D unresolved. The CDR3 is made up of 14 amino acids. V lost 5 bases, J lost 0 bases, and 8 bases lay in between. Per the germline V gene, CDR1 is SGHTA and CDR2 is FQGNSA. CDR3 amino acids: CASSDRVSYNEQFF. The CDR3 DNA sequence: TGTGCCAGCAGCGACCGGGTCTCCTACAATGAGCAGTTCTTC.

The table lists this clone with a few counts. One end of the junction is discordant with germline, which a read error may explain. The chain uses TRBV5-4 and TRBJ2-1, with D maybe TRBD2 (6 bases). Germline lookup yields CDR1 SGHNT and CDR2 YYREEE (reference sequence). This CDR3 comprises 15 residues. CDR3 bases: TGTGCCAGCAGCTTCGCACTAGCCGTCTACGATGAGCAGTTCTTC. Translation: CASSFALAVYDEQFF.

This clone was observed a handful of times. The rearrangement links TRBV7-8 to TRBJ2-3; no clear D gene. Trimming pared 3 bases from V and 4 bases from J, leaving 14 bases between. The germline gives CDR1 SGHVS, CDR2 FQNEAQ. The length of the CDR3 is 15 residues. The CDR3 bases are TGTGCCAGCAGCTTGGTCGCCCGCGTCCCAGATACGCAGTATTTT. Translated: CASSLVARVPDTQYF.

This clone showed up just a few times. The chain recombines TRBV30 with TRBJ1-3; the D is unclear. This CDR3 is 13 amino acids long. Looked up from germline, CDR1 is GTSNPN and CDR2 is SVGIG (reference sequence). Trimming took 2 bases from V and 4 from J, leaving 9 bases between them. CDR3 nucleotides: TGTGCCTGGAGTAGGGCAGGCGGAAACACCATATATTTT. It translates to CAWSRAGGNTIYF.

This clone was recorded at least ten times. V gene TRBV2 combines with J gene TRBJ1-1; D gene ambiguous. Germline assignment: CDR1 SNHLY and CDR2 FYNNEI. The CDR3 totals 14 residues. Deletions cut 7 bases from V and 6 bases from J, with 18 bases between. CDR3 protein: CASTKQGGSSEAFF. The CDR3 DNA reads TGTGCCAGCACTAAGCAAGGAGGCTCTTCTGAAGCTTTCTTT.

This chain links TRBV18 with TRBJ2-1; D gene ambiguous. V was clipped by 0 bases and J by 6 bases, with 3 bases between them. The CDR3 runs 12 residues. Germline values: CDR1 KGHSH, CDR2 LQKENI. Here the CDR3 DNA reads TGTGCCAGCTCACCACCAAGCAATGAGCAGTTCTTC. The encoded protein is CASSPPSNEQFF.

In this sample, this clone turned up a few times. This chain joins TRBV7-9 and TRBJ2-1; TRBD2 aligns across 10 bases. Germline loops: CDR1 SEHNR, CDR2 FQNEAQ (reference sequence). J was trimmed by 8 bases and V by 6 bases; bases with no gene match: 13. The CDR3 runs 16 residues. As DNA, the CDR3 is TGTGCCAGCAGGACCCCTTTGGGACTAGCGTTTGATGAGCAGTTCTTC. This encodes CASRTPLGLAFDEQFF.

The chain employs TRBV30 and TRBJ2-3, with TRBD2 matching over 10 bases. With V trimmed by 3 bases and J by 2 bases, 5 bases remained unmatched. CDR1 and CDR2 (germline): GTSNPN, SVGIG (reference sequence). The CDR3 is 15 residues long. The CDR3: CAWRELAGITDTQYF. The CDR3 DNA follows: TGTGCCTGGAGAGAACTAGCGGGGATCACAGATACGCAGTATTTT.

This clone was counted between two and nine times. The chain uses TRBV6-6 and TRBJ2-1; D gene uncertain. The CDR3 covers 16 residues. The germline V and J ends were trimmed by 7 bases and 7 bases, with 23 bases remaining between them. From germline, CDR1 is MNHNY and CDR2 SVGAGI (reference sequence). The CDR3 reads CASTPQAGSAENEQFF. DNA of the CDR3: TGTGCCAGCACCCCCCAGGCCGGGTCGGCTGAAAATGAGCAGTTCTTC.

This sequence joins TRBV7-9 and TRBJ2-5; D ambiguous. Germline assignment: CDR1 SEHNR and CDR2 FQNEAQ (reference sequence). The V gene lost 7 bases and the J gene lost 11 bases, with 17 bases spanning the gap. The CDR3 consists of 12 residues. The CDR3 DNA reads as TGTGCCAGCAACCCTGGGCATGGATGGCAGTACTTC. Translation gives CASNPGHGWQYF.

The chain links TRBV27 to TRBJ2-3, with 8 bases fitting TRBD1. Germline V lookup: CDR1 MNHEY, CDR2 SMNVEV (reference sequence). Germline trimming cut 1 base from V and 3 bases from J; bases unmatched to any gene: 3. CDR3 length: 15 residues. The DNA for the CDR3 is TGTGCCAGCAGTTTATGGGGACAGGAGACAGATACGCAGTATTTT. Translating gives CASSLWGQETDTQYF.

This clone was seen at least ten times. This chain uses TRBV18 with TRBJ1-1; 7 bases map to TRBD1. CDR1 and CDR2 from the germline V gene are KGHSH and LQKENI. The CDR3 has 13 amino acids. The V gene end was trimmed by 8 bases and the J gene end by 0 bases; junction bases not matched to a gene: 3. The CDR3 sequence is CASRDSLNTEAFF. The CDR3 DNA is TGTGCCAGCCGGGACAGCTTGAACACTGAAGCTTTCTTT.

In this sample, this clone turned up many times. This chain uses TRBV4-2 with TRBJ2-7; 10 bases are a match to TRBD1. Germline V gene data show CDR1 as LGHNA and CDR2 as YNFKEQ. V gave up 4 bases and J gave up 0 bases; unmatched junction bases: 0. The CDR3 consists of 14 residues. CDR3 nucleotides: TGTGCCAGCAGCCGGACAGGGGGCTCCTACGAGCAGTACTTC. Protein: CASSRTGGSYEQYF.

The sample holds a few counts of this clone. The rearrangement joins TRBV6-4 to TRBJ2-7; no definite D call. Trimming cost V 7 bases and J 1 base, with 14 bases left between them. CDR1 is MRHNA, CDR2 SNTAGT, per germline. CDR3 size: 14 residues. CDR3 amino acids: CASIMRTESYEQYF. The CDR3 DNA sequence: TGTGCCAGCATCATGAGGACGGAGTCCTACGAGCAGTACTTC.

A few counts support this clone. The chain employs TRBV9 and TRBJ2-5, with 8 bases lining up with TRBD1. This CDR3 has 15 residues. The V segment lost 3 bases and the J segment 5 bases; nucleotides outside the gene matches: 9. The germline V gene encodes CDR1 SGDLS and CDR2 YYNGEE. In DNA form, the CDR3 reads TGTGCCAGCAGCGAGGGATCTTGGGACAGGGAGACCCAGTACTTC. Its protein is CASSEGSWDRETQYF.

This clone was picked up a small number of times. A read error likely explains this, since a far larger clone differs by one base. CDR3 region: CSGEGPRTGYEQYF. The CDR3 DNA reads as TGCAGCGGTGAAGGCCCCCGTACGGGGTACGAGCAGTACTTC. The chain couples TRBV29-1 to TRBJ2-7; TRBD2 is a possible D gene (5 bases). The germline gives CDR1 SQVTM, CDR2 ANQGSEA. The CDR3 spans 14 residues.